These 8 T cell receptor beta chains originate from one sample sequenced in a study of cytomegalovirus exposure and HLA in healthy donors. This PCR relied on a set of 60 Vbeta primers and 13 Jbeta primers. Generated by immunoSEQ multiplex PCR, the TCRdb table keeps only in-frame clones and is missing some. Here the sample spans under 170,000 clones, 55% to 70% being singletons. Sequenced material: PBMCs. These receptors were obtained from an older woman in good health and CMV-seropositive.

This clone was seen only once. The V gene is TRBV28, the J gene TRBJ2-5; possible D gene TRBD1, 5 bases. The length of the CDR3 is 13 residues. Germline-derived CDR1 and CDR2 are MDHEN and SYDVKM. The V gene lost 6 bases and the J gene lost 2 bases, with 10 bases spanning the gap. CDR3 sequence: CASRLQGQETQYF. CDR3 DNA sequence: TGTGCCAGCAGACTCCAGGGACAAGAGACCCAGTACTTC.

V usage is TRBV27 and J usage is TRBJ2-2; 10 nucleotides align to TRBD2. CDR3 length equals 16 residues. V lost 7 bases, J lost 0 bases, and 5 bases stayed unmatched. Germline V gene sequence: CDR1 MNHEY, CDR2 SMNVEV (reference sequence). The CDR3 loop reads CASNTGLAANTGELFF. In DNA form, the CDR3 reads TGTGCCAGCAACACCGGACTAGCGGCGAACACCGGGGAGCTGTTTTTT.

The chain uses TRBV9 and TRBJ2-1, with 9 bases identical to TRBD2. After removal of 0 bases from V and 8 bases from J, the junction contained 6 bases not matched to a gene. The CDR3 length is 15 residues. Germline assignment: CDR1 SGDLS and CDR2 YYNGEE. The CDR3 spells CASSVAAGGLDEQFF. The CDR3 DNA reads as TGTGCCAGCAGCGTAGCTGCGGGAGGGCTCGATGAGCAGTTCTTC.

This chain connects TRBV6-5 to TRBJ2-3; weak D call: TRBD1 (5 bases). Germline V CDR1 and CDR2: MNHEY, SVGAGI. Trimming shortened V by 0 bases and J by 3 bases, and 7 bases separated the two germline ends. The CDR3 extends over 14 amino acids. The CDR3 DNA reads TGTGCCAGCAGTTACTCGCAGGGTACAGATACGCAGTATTTT. This translates into CASSYSQGTDTQYF.

V and J are TRBV30 and TRBJ1-5, with D maybe TRBD1 (5 bases). V lost 2 bases and J lost 6, with 11 bases in between. The germline V gene encodes CDR1 GTSNPN and CDR2 SVGIG (reference sequence). The CDR3 is 13 amino acids. CDR3 nucleotide sequence: TGTGCCTGGAGTAGAAGGGGCGGTCAGCCCCAGCATTTT. This codes for CAWSRRGGQPQHF.

The chain has TRBV10-1 and TRBJ1-1; no firm D call. The CDR3 has 14 residues. In germline, CDR1 is WNHNN, CDR2 SYGVQD (reference sequence). Deletions cut 0 bases from V and 8 bases from J, with 13 bases between. The CDR3 nucleotides read TGCGCCAGCAGTGAGTCGGCCGGGTTTCGGGAAGCTTTCTTT. Its protein product is CASSESAGFREAFF.

This CDR3 reads CASSQGGFTEAFF. CDR3 sequence (DNA): TGTGCCAGCAGCCAAGGAGGGTTCACTGAAGCTTTCTTT. V is TRBV6-6 and J is TRBJ1-1; D is ambiguous. The germline gives CDR1 MNHNY, CDR2 SVGAGI (reference sequence). V was clipped by 6 bases and J by 4 bases, with 12 bases between them. This CDR3 has 13 residues.

V and J are TRBV6-5 and TRBJ2-3; D not resolved. Germline-derived CDR1 and CDR2 are MNHEY and SVGAGI. This CDR3 has 13 amino acids. V was pared by 6 bases and J by 3 bases, with 10 bases between. CDR3 amino acids: CASSYARTDTQYF. The CDR3 DNA follows: TGTGCCAGCAGCTACGCGCGTACAGATACGCAGTATTTT.